Following are 10 T cell receptor beta chains from one sample sequenced in a study of blood T cell repertoires in COVID-19. This table comes from immunoSEQ multiplex PCR, and its TCRdb copy is limited to in-frame clones, with some not included. The sample gives a few hundred thousand clones, more than 70% of which show up once; about 1.2% is in the top ten. The sequencing input was peripheral blood. The receptors were gathered from a woman aged 45 to 65 with acute or convalescent COVID-19.

The chain recombines TRBV28 with TRBJ2-5, with D possibly matching TRBD2 (6 bases). CDR1 is MDHEN and CDR2 is SYDVKM in the germline V gene. The length of the CDR3 is 14 residues. The V and J ends lost 2 bases and 1 base respectively, with 8 bases between them. The CDR3 sequence: CASSLRDFQETQYF. The CDR3 DNA reads TGTGCCAGCAGTTTACGGGACTTCCAAGAGACCCAGTACTTC.

The J gene is TRBJ1-1, the V gene TRBV19; possibly TRBD1 for D (6 bases). The CDR3 has 12 amino acids. Germline CDR1 reads LNHDA; CDR2 reads SQIVND (reference sequence). Trimming took off 1 base at V and 11 bases at J, with 11 bases between the two ends. Here the CDR3 DNA reads TGTGCCAGTAGTATAGCGGGGGGGGCCGCTTTCTTT. Translated, it gives CASSIAGGAAFF.

This clone was counted a single time. This chain joins TRBV5-6 and TRBJ2-3, with 7 bases aligning to TRBD1. Trimming cost V 4 bases and J 3 bases; bases outside gene matches: 8. CDR1 SGHDT and CDR2 YYEEEE come from the germline V gene. CDR3 length: 15 residues. The CDR3 nucleotides are TGTGCCAGCAGCCCTCGATACAGGGGTACAGATACGCAGTATTTT. This gives the protein CASSPRYRGTDTQYF.

The J gene is TRBJ1-1, the V gene TRBV6-2 or TRBV6-3; D unclear. CDR1 MNHEY and CDR2 SVGEGT come from the germline V gene. Trimming cost V 5 bases and J 4 bases, with 11 bases left between them. The CDR3 length is 13 residues. CDR3 protein: CASSLDFLTEAFF. CDR3 coding DNA: TGTGCCAGCAGTCTGGACTTCCTCACTGAAGCTTTCTTT.

The gene calls are TRBV3-1 (or the pseudogene TRBV3-2) and TRBJ1-1; 9 bases are a match to TRBD1. This CDR3 region has 15 residues. Germline CDR1 is LGHDT and CDR2 is YNNKEL (reference sequence). V gave up 5 bases and J gave up 3 bases; unmatched junction bases: 7. The CDR3 bases are TGTGCCAGCAGCGTCTACAGGGGGCAGGACACTGAAGCTTTCTTT. It translates to CASSVYRGQDTEAFF.

This chain joins TRBV19 and TRBJ2-1, with 7 bases matching TRBD2. Germline CDR1 reads LNHDA; CDR2 reads SQIVND (reference sequence). The CDR3 consists of 13 residues. V was clipped by 3 bases and J by 8 bases; unmatched bases: 4. CDR3 nucleotide sequence: TGTGCCAGTAGTATCGGGGAGGGCGATGAGCAGTTCTTC. This translates into CASSIGEGDEQFF.

The V and J genes are TRBV19 and TRBJ1-6, with a possible D match to TRBD1 (6 bases). CDR1 is LNHDA, CDR2 SQIVND, per germline (reference sequence). V was clipped by 2 bases and J by 5 bases, with 10 bases between them. This CDR3 comprises 15 residues. The CDR3 reads CASSIRQADNSPLHF. Written as DNA, the CDR3 is TGTGCCAGTAGTATAAGACAGGCCGATAATTCACCCCTCCACTTT.

The V gene is TRBV7-2, the J gene TRBJ2-3, with D maybe TRBD2 (6 bases). V was cut by 0 bases and J by 0 bases, with 10 bases left in between. The CDR3 extends over 16 amino acids. Germline V CDR1 and CDR2: SGHTA, FQGNSA. The CDR3, as DNA: TGTGCCAGCAGCTTAGCAGGGACTGCTAGCACAGATACGCAGTATTTT. Its protein is CASSLAGTASTDTQYF.

This chain uses TRBV10-3 with TRBJ2-2, with a possible D match to TRBD1 (5 bases). Trimming stripped 2 bases from V and 1 base from J, with 8 bases between. Germline CDR1 is ENHRY and CDR2 is SYGVKD. The CDR3 has 15 amino acids. The CDR3 DNA follows: TGTGCCATCAGTGAGCCAGGACAGAACACCGGGGAGCTGTTTTTT. This sequence encodes CAISEPGQNTGELFF.

The chain employs TRBV4-1 and TRBJ2-1; TRBD1 is a possible D gene (6 bases). The CDR3 extends over 15 amino acids. V lost 6 bases to trimming and J lost 0 bases, with 12 bases between them. Per germline, CDR1 MGHRA and CDR2 YSYEKL. The CDR3 region is CASRPTGSSYNEQFF. Written as DNA, the CDR3 is TGCGCCAGCAGACCAACAGGGAGCTCCTACAATGAGCAGTTCTTC.